The 13 T cell receptor beta chains reported below all come from one sample, sequenced in a study of T cells in Graves' hyperthyroidism and ophthalmopathy. Amplification of TCR beta CDR3 regions used RNA as the template. RT-PCR in the first round (using the HTBI primer set) targeted the TCR CDR3. Using its own MiXCR run on the multiplex PCR reads, TCRdb lists one record per CDR3 protein. The repertoire has about 360,000 distinct CDR3 sequences, about a sixth of them found once; the top ten carry about a quarter. The sequencing sample was made of blood. These receptors originate from a woman aged 18-29 years with Graves' hyperthyroidism that later progressed to Graves' ophthalmopathy.

This clonotype has ten or more counts. The V gene is TRBV5-1, the J gene TRBJ2-1, with 9 bases identical to TRBD1. The CDR3 covers 14 residues. Unmatched junction bases numbered 4, after V lost 5 bases and J lost 4 bases. CDR1 is SGHRS and CDR2 is YFSETQ in the germline V gene. CDR3 loop: CASSGGTGYNEQFF. The CDR3 DNA reads as TGCGCCAGCAGTGGAGGGACAGGGTACAATGAGCAGTTCTTC.

The chain links TRBV20-1 to TRBJ2-1, with 8 positions matching TRBD2. CDR1 DFQATT and CDR2 SNEGSKA come from the germline V gene (reference sequence). This CDR3 contains 15 residues. Unmatched junction bases numbered 9, after V lost 0 bases and J lost 8 bases. The CDR3 loop is CSARDCGRLVDEQFF. DNA for the CDR3: TGCAGTGCTAGAGATTGCGGGAGGTTAGTCGATGAGCAGTTCTTC.

V and J are TRBV20-1 and TRBJ2-7; D ambiguous. CDR1 and CDR2 (germline): DFQATT, SNEGSKA (reference sequence). This CDR3 contains 11 residues. V gave up 0 bases and J gave up 6 bases, with 6 bases separating them. DNA of the CDR3: TGCAGTGCTAGAGATCCGCGCGAGCAGTACTTC. The encoded protein is CSARDPREQYF.

The chain couples TRBV28 to TRBJ2-5; 7 nucleotides align to TRBD1. From germline, CDR1 is MDHEN and CDR2 SYDVKM. With 6 bases clipped from V and 1 base from J, the junction kept 8 bases outside the gene matches. The CDR3 spans 15 residues. The CDR3, as DNA: TGTGCCAGCAGCCCCCGACAGGGCGGCCAAGAGACCCAGTACTTC. Protein: CASSPRQGGQETQYF.

The table lists this clonotype with many counts. This chain uses TRBV20-1 with TRBJ2-3; tentative D call: TRBD1 (6 bases). With 3 bases removed from V and 2 bases from J, the gap between germline ends came to 12 bases. Germline assignment: CDR1 DFQATT and CDR2 SNEGSKA (reference sequence). The CDR3 totals 14 residues. This CDR3 is CSARRQGTTDTQYF. The CDR3 coding sequence is TGCAGTGCTAGGCGGCAGGGGACCACAGATACGCAGTATTTT.

J is TRBJ1-1 and V is TRBV29-1, with TRBD1 matching over 8 bases. Trimming cost V 4 bases and J 3 bases; bases outside gene matches: 4. In germline, CDR1 is SQVTM, CDR2 ANQGSEA. The CDR3 consists of 13 residues. CDR3 amino acids: CSVAFRGHTEAFF. The CDR3 DNA is TGCAGCGTTGCGTTCAGGGGGCACACTGAAGCTTTCTTT. Complete variable domain (other parts from reference TRBV29-1 and TRBJ1-1): SAVISQKPSRDICQRGTSLTIQCQVDSQVTMMFWYRQQPGQSLTLIATANQGSEATYESGFVIDKFPISRPNLTFSTLTVSNMSPEDSSIYLCSVAFRGHTEAFFGQGTRLTVV.

The table lists this clonotype with many counts. The rearrangement joins TRBV5-1 to TRBJ2-7; 8 bases match TRBD1. Unmatched junction bases numbered 3, after V lost 1 base and J lost 0 bases. CDR1 and CDR2 (germline): SGHRS, YFSETQ. CDR3 length: 15 residues. The CDR3, as DNA: TGCGCCAGCAGCTTGAGCGGACAGGGCTCCTACGAGCAGTACTTC. Protein product: CASSLSGQGSYEQYF.

The chain has TRBV2 and TRBJ2-1; TRBD2 matches 7 bases. Germline V lookup: CDR1 SNHLY, CDR2 FYNNEI. J gave up 14 bases and V 10 bases, and 5 bases lay outside the gene matches. The CDR3 is made up of 9 amino acids. CDR3 region: CATGTTEFF. In DNA form, the CDR3 reads TGTGCCACCGGGACTACGGAGTTCTTC.

This clonotype appeared a few times. The V call is TRBV7-9, the J call TRBJ2-5; 9 nucleotides align to TRBD2. In germline, CDR1 is SEHNR, CDR2 FQNEAQ (reference sequence). The CDR3 is 15 amino acids. Trimming removed 4 bases from V and 2 bases from J; junction bases left unmatched: 5. CDR3 sequence reads: CASSSRLAEQETQYF. DNA of the CDR3: TGTGCCAGCAGCTCCCGACTAGCGGAGCAAGAGACCCAGTACTTC.

The chain recombines TRBV5-4 with TRBJ2-1, with TRBD2 matching 16 bases. The CDR3 sequence is 16 residues long. V lost 4 bases to trimming and J lost 6 bases; unmatched junction nucleotides: 4. The germline CDR1 and CDR2 sequences are SGHNT and YYREEE (reference sequence). DNA for the CDR3: TGTGCCAGCAGCACGGGGACTAGCGGGAGGGCCAATGAGCAGTTCTTC. It yields the protein CASSTGTSGRANEQFF.

This clonotype came up many times. The chain combines TRBV7-2 with TRBJ2-7, with 11 bases that match TRBD2. The CDR3 runs 15 residues. The V gene end was trimmed by 4 bases and the J gene end by 3 bases; junction bases not matched to a gene: 5. Germline values: CDR1 SGHTA, CDR2 FQGNSA. CDR3 sequence (DNA): TGTGCCAGCAGCTATGGGACTAGCGGTCTCTACGAGCAGTACTTC. Its translation: CASSYGTSGLYEQYF.

This clonotype has a count of ten or more. Relative to the germline gene, one junction end is altered; a read error may explain this. CDR3 protein: CASEPTKGTSGDF. In nucleotides, the CDR3 is TGTGCCAGCGAACCGACTAAAGGGACTAGCGGAGACTTC. This chain connects TRBV2 to TRBJ2-7; 11 bases line up with TRBD2. The CDR3 contains 13 residues. Germline-derived CDR1 and CDR2 are SNHLY and FYNNEI.

This clonotype was seen ten or more times. V and J are TRBV7-2 and TRBJ2-7; D might be TRBD1 (5 bases). V lost 8 bases and J lost 4, with 15 bases in between. Looked up from germline, CDR1 is SGHTA and CDR2 is FQGNSA. This CDR3 is 13 amino acids long. This chain's CDR3 is CASLGPASYEQYF. CDR3 DNA: TGTGCCAGCTTGGGGCCTGCGTCGTACGAGCAGTACTTC.